These T cell receptor beta chains were read from a single sample in a study of T cell clones after liver transplantation. Some clones are missing from TCRdb's copy, which holds only in-frame ones; the method was immunoSEQ multiplex PCR. Of tens of thousands of clones in the sample, 83% were seen once. This material consisted of CD4+ T cells from blood, taken at the 22-month timepoint. The receptors here all came from a human patient who received a liver transplant. Some of the T cells may derive from the graft donor. Both conserved end residues are part of each CDR3. D genes are given only for firm matches. The listing skips clone size in some rows; elsewhere it reads once, few, many or a size class.

>TRBJ2-5|TRBV5-1|-|once
TGCGCCAGCAGCTTGTTCGAAGAGACCCAGTACTTC
CASSLFEETQYF
>TRBJ2-5|TRBV6-1|-|-
TGTGCCAGCAGTGAATGGGGGGGCCGGGAGACCCAGTACTTC
CASSEWGGRETQYF
>TRBJ1-2|TRBV4-1|-|-
TGCGCCAGCAGCCAAGAGTTTAACTATGGCTACACCTTC
CASSQEFNYGYTF
>TRBJ2-5|TRBV7-3|-|-
TGTGCCAGCAGCACAAGCGGCCAAGAGACCCAGTACTTC
CASSTSGQETQYF
>TRBJ1-2|TRBV6-1|-|-
TGTGCCAGCAGTGAAGTAGGGGTCTATGGCTACACCTTC
CASSEVGVYGYTF
>TRBJ2-1|TRBV18|-|-
TGTGCCAGCTCACCACCTCCGGGTATCAATGAGCAGTTCTTC
CASSPPPGINEQFF
>TRBJ2-2|TRBV5-1|-|-
TGCGCCAGCAGCTTGGAAACAGGGTTAGGCCCCGGGGAGCTGTTTTTT
CASSLETGLGPGELFF
>TRBJ2-7|TRBV30|TRBD1|-
TGTGCCTGGAGATCGACAGGGGCCTACGAGCAGTACTTC
CAWRSTGAYEQYF
>TRBJ1-2|TRBV6-5|TRBD1|-
TGTGCCAGCAGATGGACAGGACCTACTAACTATGGCTACACCTTC
CASRWTGPTNYGYTF
>TRBJ2-7|TRBV27|-|-
TGTGCCAGCAGTTTATCCAACAGTGGGTGGATTGGCGAGCAGTACTTC
CASSLSNSGWIGEQYF
>TRBJ2-3|TRBV5-1|-|-
TGCGCCAGCAGCTTGGAAGCAACAGTAACAGATACGCAGTATTTT
CASSLEATVTDTQYF
>TRBJ2-7|TRBV10-3|-|few
TGTGCCACCCGGACAGTGACCTACGAGCAGTACTTC
CATRTVTYEQYF
>TRBJ1-2|TRBV5-1|TRBD1|-
TGCGCCAGCAGCTTGGGACAGGGGGCCGAAGGCTACACCTTC
CASSLGQGAEGYTF
>TRBJ2-4|TRBV5-1|TRBD2|-
TGCGCCAGCAGCTTGGGGACTAGCGGCAACAAAAACATTCAGTACTTC
CASSLGTSGNKNIQYF
>TRBJ1-1|TRBV14|-|-
TGTGCCAGCAGCCACAAGGGTTCGTACACTGAAGCTTTCTTT
CASSHKGSYTEAFF
>TRBJ1-2|TRBV19|-|-
TGTGCCAGTAGTATCCGAGCAGGATTGAACTATGGCTACACCTTC
CASSIRAGLNYGYTF
>TRBJ2-1|TRBV6-4|-|-
TGTGCCAGAGCTCCGGGAGTTTCCTACAATGAGCAGTTCTTC
CARAPGVSYNEQFF
>TRBJ1-1|TRBV2|-|-
TGTGCCAGCAGTGAATCGCGATTGACTGAAGCTTTCTTT
CASSESRLTEAFF
>TRBJ2-7|TRBV7-6|-|-
TGTGCCAGCAGCTTAAGCCGGACCACCTACGAGCAGTACTTC
CASSLSRTTYEQYF
>TRBJ1-4|TRBV15|TRBD1|-
TGTGCCACCAGCCCTCAGACAGGGCCTCACCTAAAACTGTTTTTT
CATSPQTGPHLKLFF
>TRBJ2-5|TRBV7-3|-|-
TGTGCCAGCAGCCGGATCTCGTACCAAGAGACCCAGTACTTC
CASSRISYQETQYF
>TRBJ2-5|TRBV11-1|TRBD1|-
TGTGCCAGCAGCTCAAGCGGGACAGGGCAGGAGACCCAGTACTTC
CASSSSGTGQETQYF
>TRBJ2-5|TRBV7-3|TRBD1|-
TGTGCCAGCAGCGCCGGACCCCAGGGGGCTGAGACCCAGTACTTC
CASSAGPQGAETQYF
>TRBJ2-3|TRBV6-5|TRBD2|-
TGTGCCAGCAGTGGCCTCGGGGAGGGGACAGATACGCAGTATTTT
CASSGLGEGTDTQYF
>TRBJ1-2|TRBV11-1|TRBD1|-
TGTGCCAGCAGCCGGGACAGGGGGCCGGGATTATCTGGCTACACCTTC
CASSRDRGPGLSGYTF
>TRBJ2-1|TRBV5-4|-|-
TGTGCCAGCAGCTACGAGGGTGGCCACAATGAGCAGTTCTTC
CASSYEGGHNEQFF
>TRBJ2-5|TRBV5-6|-|-
TGTGCCAGCAGCTTGGGGTCCCCTGGGGAGACCCAGTACTTC
CASSLGSPGETQYF